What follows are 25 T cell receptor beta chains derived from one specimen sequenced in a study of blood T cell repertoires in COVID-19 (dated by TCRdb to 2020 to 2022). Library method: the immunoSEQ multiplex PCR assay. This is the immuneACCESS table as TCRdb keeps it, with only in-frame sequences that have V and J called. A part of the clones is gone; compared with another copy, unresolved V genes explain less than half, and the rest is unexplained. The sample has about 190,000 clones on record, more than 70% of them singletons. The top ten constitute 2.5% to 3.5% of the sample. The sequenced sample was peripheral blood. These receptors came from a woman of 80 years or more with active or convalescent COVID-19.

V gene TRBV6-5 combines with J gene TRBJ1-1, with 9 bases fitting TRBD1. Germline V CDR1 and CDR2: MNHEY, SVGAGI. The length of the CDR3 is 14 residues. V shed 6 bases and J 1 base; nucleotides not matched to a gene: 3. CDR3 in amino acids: CASRLQGANTEAFF. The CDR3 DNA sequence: TGTGCCAGCAGGCTACAGGGGGCGAACACTGAAGCTTTCTTT.

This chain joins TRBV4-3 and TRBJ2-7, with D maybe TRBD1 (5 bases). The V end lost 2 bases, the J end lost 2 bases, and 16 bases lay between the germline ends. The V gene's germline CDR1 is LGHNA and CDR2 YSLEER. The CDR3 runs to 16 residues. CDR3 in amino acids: CASSQSPREFAYEQYF. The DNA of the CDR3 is TGCGCCAGCAGCCAAAGTCCCAGGGAATTTGCCTACGAGCAGTACTTC.

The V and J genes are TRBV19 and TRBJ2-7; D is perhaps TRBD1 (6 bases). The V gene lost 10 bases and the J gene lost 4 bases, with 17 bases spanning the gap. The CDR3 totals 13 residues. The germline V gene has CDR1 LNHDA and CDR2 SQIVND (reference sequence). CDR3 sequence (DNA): TGTGCCACCAGTCGAGCAGGGGTATACGAGCAGTACTTC. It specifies CATSRAGVYEQYF.

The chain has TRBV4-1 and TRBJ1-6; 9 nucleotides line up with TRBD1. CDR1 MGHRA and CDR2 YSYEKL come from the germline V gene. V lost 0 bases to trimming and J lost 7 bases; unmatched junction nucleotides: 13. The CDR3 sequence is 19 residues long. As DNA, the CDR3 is TGCGCCAGCAGCCAAGATGGGCGGGACAGGGCCGGGTCAAATTCACCCCTCCACTTT. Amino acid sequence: CASSQDGRDRAGSNSPLHF.

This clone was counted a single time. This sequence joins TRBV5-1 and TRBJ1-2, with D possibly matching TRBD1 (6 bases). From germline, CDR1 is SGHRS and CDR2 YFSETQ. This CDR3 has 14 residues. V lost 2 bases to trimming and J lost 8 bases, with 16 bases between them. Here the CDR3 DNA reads TGCGCCAGCAGCTTATACGGACAGACCGGGGGCTACACCTTC. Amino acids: CASSLYGQTGGYTF.

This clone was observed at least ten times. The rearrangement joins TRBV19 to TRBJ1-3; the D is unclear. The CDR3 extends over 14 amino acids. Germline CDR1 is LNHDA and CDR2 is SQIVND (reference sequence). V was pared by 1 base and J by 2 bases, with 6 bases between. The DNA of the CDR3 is TGTGCCAGTAGTATAGGGGCCACTGGAAACACCATATATTTT. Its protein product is CASSIGATGNTIYF.

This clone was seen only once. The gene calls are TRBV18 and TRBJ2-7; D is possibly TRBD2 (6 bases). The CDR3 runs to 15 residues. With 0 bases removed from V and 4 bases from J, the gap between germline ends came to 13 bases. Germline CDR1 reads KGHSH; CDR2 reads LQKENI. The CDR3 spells CASSPPARAGYEQYF. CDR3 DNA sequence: TGTGCCAGCTCACCACCCGCCAGGGCGGGATACGAGCAGTACTTC. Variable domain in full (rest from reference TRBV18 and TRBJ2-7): NAGVMQNPRHLVRRRGQEARLRCSPMKGHSHVYWYRQLPEEGLKFMVYLQKENIIDESGMPKERFSAEFPKEGPSILRIQQVVRGDSAAYFCASSPPARAGYEQYFGPGTRLTVT.

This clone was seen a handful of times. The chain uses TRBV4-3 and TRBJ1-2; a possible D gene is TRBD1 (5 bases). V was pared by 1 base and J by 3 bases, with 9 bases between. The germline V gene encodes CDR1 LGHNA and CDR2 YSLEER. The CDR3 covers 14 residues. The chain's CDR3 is CASSQVSGYYGYTF. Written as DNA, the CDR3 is TGCGCCAGCAGCCAAGTGTCAGGGTACTATGGCTACACCTTC.

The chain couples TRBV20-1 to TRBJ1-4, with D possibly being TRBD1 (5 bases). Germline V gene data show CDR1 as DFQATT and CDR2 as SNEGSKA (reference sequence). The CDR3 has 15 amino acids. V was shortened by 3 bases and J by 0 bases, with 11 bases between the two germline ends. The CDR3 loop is CSASQGLPTNEKLFF. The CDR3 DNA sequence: TGCAGTGCTAGTCAGGGTTTGCCAACTAATGAAAAACTGTTTTTT.

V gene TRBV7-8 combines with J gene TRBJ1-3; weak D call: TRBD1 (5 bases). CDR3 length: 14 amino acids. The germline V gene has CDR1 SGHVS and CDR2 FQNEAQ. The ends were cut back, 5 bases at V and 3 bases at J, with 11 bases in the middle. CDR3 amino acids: CASSPGGDGNTIYF. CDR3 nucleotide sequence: TGTGCCAGCAGCCCGGGGGGGGATGGAAACACCATATATTTT.

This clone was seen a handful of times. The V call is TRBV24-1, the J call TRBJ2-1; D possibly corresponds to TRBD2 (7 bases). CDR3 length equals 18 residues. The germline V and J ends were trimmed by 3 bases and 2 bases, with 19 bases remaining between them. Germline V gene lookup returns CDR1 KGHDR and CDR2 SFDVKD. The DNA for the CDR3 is TGTGCCACCAGTGATGCCCGGGGGGCGGGCCCCACCTACAATGAGCAGTTCTTC. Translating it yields CATSDARGAGPTYNEQFF.

The CDR3 loop is CASSLMAGGYEQYF. The DNA for the CDR3 is TGTGCCAGCAGTTTAATGGCAGGGGGCTACGAGCAGTACTTC. This chain connects TRBV27 to TRBJ2-7; 7 positions match TRBD1. V lost 2 bases and J lost 3; bases outside the gene matches: 4. The CDR3 is 14 amino acids. The germline CDR1 and CDR2 sequences are MNHEY and SMNVEV (reference sequence).

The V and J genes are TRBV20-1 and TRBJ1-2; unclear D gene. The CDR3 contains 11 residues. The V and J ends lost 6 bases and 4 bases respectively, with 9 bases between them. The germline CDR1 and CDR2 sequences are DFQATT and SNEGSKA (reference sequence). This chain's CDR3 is CSASLRYGYTF. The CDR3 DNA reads TGCAGTGCCTCTCTTCGCTATGGCTACACCTTC.

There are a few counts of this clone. CDR3 nucleotide sequence: TGTGCCAGTAGTCGCCAATCGACAGGGGACTATGGCTACACCTTC. Translated, it gives CASSRQSTGDYGYTF. The chain carries TRBV19 and TRBJ1-2; 8 bases map to TRBD1. Unmatched junction bases numbered 8, after V lost 5 bases and J lost 3 bases. In germline, CDR1 is LNHDA, CDR2 SQIVND (reference sequence). This CDR3 comprises 15 residues.

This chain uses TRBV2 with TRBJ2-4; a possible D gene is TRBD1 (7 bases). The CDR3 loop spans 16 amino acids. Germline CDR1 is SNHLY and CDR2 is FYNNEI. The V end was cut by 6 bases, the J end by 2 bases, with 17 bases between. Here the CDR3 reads CASREGARRTKNIQYF. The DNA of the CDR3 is TGTGCCAGCAGGGAGGGGGCCAGGAGGACCAAAAACATTCAGTACTTC.

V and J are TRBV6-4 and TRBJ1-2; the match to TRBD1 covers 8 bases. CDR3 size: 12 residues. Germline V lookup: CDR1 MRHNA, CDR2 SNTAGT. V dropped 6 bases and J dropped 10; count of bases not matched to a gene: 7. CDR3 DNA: TGTGCCAGCAGCCCCGGACAGGGTGCCTACACCTTC. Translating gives CASSPGQGAYTF.

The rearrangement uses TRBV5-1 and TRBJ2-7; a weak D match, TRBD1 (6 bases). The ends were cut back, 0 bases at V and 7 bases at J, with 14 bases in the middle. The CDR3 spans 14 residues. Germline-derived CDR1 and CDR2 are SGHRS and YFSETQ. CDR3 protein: CASSLAQGLGEQYF. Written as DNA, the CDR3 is TGCGCCAGCAGCTTGGCCCAGGGGTTGGGTGAGCAGTACTTC.

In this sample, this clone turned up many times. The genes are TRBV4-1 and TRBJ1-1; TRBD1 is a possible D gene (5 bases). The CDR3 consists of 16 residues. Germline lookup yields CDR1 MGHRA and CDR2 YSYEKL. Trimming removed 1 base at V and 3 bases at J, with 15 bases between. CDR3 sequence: CASSQAETEEDTEAFF. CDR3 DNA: TGCGCCAGCAGCCAAGCCGAGACAGAAGAAGACACTGAAGCTTTCTTT.

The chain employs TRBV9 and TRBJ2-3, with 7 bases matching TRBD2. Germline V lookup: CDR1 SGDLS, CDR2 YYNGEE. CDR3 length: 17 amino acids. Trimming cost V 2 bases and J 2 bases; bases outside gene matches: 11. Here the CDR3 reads CASSVPTGGTNTDTQYF. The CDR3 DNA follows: TGTGCCAGCAGCGTTCCTACCGGGGGGACGAACACAGATACGCAGTATTTT.

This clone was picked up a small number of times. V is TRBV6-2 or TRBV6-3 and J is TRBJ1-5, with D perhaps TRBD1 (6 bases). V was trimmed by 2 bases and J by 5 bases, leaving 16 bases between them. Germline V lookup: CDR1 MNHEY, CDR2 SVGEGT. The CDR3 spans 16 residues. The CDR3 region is CASSYGLGGGHQPQHF. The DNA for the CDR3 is TGTGCCAGCAGTTACGGCCTCGGGGGGGGCCATCAGCCCCAGCATTTT.

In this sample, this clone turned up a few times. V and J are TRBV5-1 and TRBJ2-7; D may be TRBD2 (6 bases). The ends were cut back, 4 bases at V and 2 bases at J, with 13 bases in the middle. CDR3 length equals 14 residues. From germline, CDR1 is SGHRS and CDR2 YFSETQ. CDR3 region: CASSPGDGAYEQYF. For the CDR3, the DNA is TGCGCCAGCAGCCCGGGGGACGGCGCCTACGAGCAGTACTTC.

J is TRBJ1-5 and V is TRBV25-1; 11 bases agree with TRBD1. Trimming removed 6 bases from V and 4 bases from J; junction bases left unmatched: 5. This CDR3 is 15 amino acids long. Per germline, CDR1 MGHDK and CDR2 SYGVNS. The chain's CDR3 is CASRGTGGLNQPQHF. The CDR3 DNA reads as TGTGCCAGCAGGGGGACAGGGGGACTAAATCAGCCCCAGCATTTT.

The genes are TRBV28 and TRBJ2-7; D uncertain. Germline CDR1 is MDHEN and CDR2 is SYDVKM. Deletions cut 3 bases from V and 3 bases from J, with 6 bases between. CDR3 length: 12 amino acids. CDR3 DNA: TGTGCCAGCAGTTTTAACAACTACGAGCAGTACTTC. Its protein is CASSFNNYEQYF. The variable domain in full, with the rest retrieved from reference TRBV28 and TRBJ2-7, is DVKVTQSSRYLVKRTGEKVFLECVQDMDHENMFWYRQDPGLGLRLIYFSYDVKMKEKGDIPEGYSVSREKKERFSLILESASTNQTSMYLCASSFNNYEQYFGPGTRLTVT.

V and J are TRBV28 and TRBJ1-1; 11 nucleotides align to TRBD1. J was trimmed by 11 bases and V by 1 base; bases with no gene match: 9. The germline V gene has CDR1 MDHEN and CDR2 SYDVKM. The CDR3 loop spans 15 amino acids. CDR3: CASSLSGQGARLAFF. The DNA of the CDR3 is TGTGCCAGCAGTTTATCAGGACAGGGGGCCCGACTTGCTTTCTTT. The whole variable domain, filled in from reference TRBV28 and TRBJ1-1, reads DVKVTQSSRYLVKRTGEKVFLECVQDMDHENMFWYRQDPGLGLRLIYFSYDVKMKEKGDIPEGYSVSREKKERFSLILESASTNQTSMYLCASSLSGQGARLAFFGQGTRLTVV.

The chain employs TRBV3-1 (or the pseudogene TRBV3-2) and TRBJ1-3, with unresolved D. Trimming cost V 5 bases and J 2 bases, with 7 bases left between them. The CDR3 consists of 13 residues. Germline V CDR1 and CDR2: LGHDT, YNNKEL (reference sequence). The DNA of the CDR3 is TGTGCCAGCAGCACTATAACTGGAAACACCATATATTTT. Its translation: CASSTITGNTIYF.